The source of this TCR beta chain is a study of T cells after yellow fever vaccination. CDR1 is DFQATT and CDR2 is SNEGSKA in the germline V gene (reference sequence). This CDR3 comprises 16 residues. TCRdb itself ran the 5' RACE reads through MiXCR, one entry per CDR3 protein. Of about 350,000 distinct CDR3 sequences listed, roughly 11% are singletons. This clonotype was observed once. This receptor was taken from a man aged 18 to 30 who received the YFV17D yellow fever vaccine. The chain recombines TRBV20-1 with TRBJ2-5, with 12 bases that match TRBD2. This specimen was PBMCs, taken on the day of the first yellow fever vaccination. Here the CDR3 reads CCARDPTSGGYATQYF. The CDR3 bases are TGCTGCGCTAGAGATCCGACTAGCGGGGGTTATGCGACCCAGTACTTC.